This T cell receptor beta chain was identified in a study of CD8 T cells in Susac syndrome. RNA totalling about 0.5 to 1 ug underwent reverse transcription with random hexamers. TCRdb analysed the immunoSEQ multiplex PCR reads with MiXCR anew, one entry per CDR3 protein. Here the sample spans approximately 50,000 distinct CDR3 sequences, roughly 94% being singletons. V gave up 6 bases and J gave up 3 bases; unmatched junction bases: 6. The CDR3 loop spans 15 amino acids. CDR1 and CDR2 (germline): LGHDT, YNNKEL (reference sequence). This TCR was sampled from a human donor with Susac syndrome. V is TRBV3-1 and J is TRBJ2-3, with 10 bases aligning to TRBD1. What was sequenced was CD8+ T cells from PBMCs. In DNA form, the CDR3 reads TGTGCCAGCAGTCTGGGACAGGGGAGGACAGATACGCAGTATTTT. It translates to CASSLGQGRTDTQYF.